Shown below are 9 T cell receptor beta chains from a single sample sequenced in a study of blood T cell repertoires in COVID-19. The repertoire was sequenced with immunoSEQ multiplex PCR; TCRdb's copy has only in-frame clones and lacks some. Of 100,000 to 150,000 clones detected, 75% to 90% appear once; the ten largest clones hold roughly 3.9%. Source material: peripheral blood. The receptor set was obtained from a man aged 60-69 years with COVID-19, enrolled during active disease.

The rearrangement links TRBV2 to TRBJ2-5; tentative D call: TRBD2 (7 bases). The CDR3 consists of 14 residues. With 8 bases removed from V and 5 bases from J, the gap between germline ends came to 18 bases. Germline CDR1 SNHLY, CDR2 FYNNEI. CDR3 amino acids: CASGGGGPRETQYF. The DNA of the CDR3 is TGTGCCAGCGGGGGCGGGGGCCCCCGGGAGACCCAGTACTTC. Drawing the rest from reference TRBV2 and TRBJ2-5, the complete variable domain is EPEVTQTPSHQVTQMGQEVILRCVPISNHLYFYWYRQILGQKVEFLVSFYNNEISEKSEIFDDQFSVERPDGSNFTLKIRSTKLEDSAMYFCASGGGGPRETQYFGPGTRLLVL.

The chain employs TRBV6-5 and TRBJ1-5; no reliable D call. Between the trimmed V and J ends, which lost 5 bases and 3 bases, there was a span of 11 bases. CDR3 size: 14 residues. CDR1 MNHEY and CDR2 SVGAGI come from the germline V gene. CDR3 in DNA: TGTGCCAGCAGTCTCCGACAAAACAATCAGCCCCAGCATTTT. Translation: CASSLRQNNQPQHF.

In its sample, this clone was seen once. The chain employs TRBV2 and TRBJ1-4; 8 bases map to TRBD1. The CDR3 is 13 amino acids. V dropped 7 bases and J dropped 5; count of bases not matched to a gene: 3. Germline V gene lookup returns CDR1 SNHLY and CDR2 FYNNEI. CDR3 loop: CASIGQGNEKLFF. Written as DNA, the CDR3 is TGTGCCAGCATTGGACAGGGAAATGAAAAACTGTTTTTT. The whole variable domain, remainder taken from reference TRBV2 and TRBJ1-4, is EPEVTQTPSHQVTQMGQEVILRCVPISNHLYFYWYRQILGQKVEFLVSFYNNEISEKSEIFDDQFSVERPDGSNFTLKIRSTKLEDSAMYFCASIGQGNEKLFFGSGTQLSVL.

The DNA for the CDR3 is TGCAGCGTTGAGAAGCAGGGGGGTAGGACCGGGGAGCTGTTTTTT. Its translation: CSVEKQGGRTGELFF. V and J are TRBV29-1 and TRBJ2-2, with D maybe TRBD1 (7 bases). V was pared by 3 bases and J by 5 bases, with 16 bases between. Germline CDR1 and CDR2: SQVTM and ANQGSEA. This CDR3 has 15 amino acids.

With respect to this clone: The sample holds other DNA sequences that translate to the same CDR3. J is TRBJ2-1 and V is TRBV6-2 or TRBV6-3, with 8 bases lining up with TRBD2. CDR1 MNHEY and CDR2 SVGEGT come from the germline V gene. Unmatched junction bases numbered 5, after V lost 2 bases and J lost 2 bases. CDR3 size: 16 residues. CDR3 sequence reads: CASSYSRGGTYNEQFF. The CDR3 DNA follows: TGTGCCAGCAGTTACAGTCGGGGGGGGACCTACAATGAGCAGTTCTTC.

This chain uses TRBV9 with TRBJ1-3; TRBD1 matches 7 bases. The V and J ends lost 3 bases and 2 bases, in that order; junction bases with no gene match: 11. The germline gives CDR1 SGDLS, CDR2 YYNGEE. The CDR3 length is 17 residues. The DNA for the CDR3 is TGTGCCAGCAGCGGGAAGACAGGGAAAGTTACTGGAAACACCATATATTTT. Protein sequence: CASSGKTGKVTGNTIYF.

V gene TRBV10-1 combines with J gene TRBJ1-6; weak D call: TRBD1 (5 bases). Trimming removed 3 bases from V and 7 bases from J, with 10 bases in between. The CDR3 has 14 residues. Germline V lookup: CDR1 WNHNN, CDR2 SYGVQD (reference sequence). The CDR3 protein is CASSEGAWNSPLHF. The CDR3, as DNA: TGCGCCAGCAGTGAAGGGGCCTGGAATTCACCCCTCCACTTT.

About this clone itself: The sample contains more than one DNA sequence encoding this CDR3. The chain carries TRBV6-5 and TRBJ2-2; D call uncertain. The CDR3 loop spans 13 amino acids. Looked up from germline, CDR1 is MNHEY and CDR2 is SVGAGI. V was trimmed by 7 bases and J by 2 bases, leaving 8 bases between them. The CDR3 here is CASTEVNTGELFF. DNA for the CDR3: TGTGCCAGCACCGAGGTTAACACCGGGGAGCTGTTTTTT.

The rearrangement links TRBV5-4 to TRBJ1-2, with D uncertain. Trimming took off 0 bases at V and 6 bases at J, with 6 bases between the two ends. The CDR3 extends over 12 amino acids. Germline CDR1 is SGHNT and CDR2 is YYREEE (reference sequence). The CDR3 is CASSLGRNGYTF. The DNA of the CDR3 is TGTGCCAGCAGCTTGGGCAGAAATGGCTACACCTTC.